This record covers a single TCR beta chain. The target antigen is unknown. The sample is drawn from a study of T cell responses to AZD1222 COVID-19 vaccine. Germline CDR1 is SGHKS and CDR2 is YYEKEE (reference sequence). V was clipped by 0 bases and J by 8 bases; unmatched bases: 14. This CDR3 has 17 amino acids. General observations from the study: A reported finding is that nearly half of spike-specific TCRs target unmutated variant regions.

Assay used: immunoSEQ multiplex PCR; TCRdb lists only in-frame clones, some missing. The table records some 61,000 clones, about 90% of them present only once. The clonotype comes from an adult in good health. Specimen: peripheral blood, collected on day 0 of AZD1222 vaccination. The genes are TRBV5-5 and TRBJ1-3; TRBD1 agrees at 7 bases. CDR3 nucleotide sequence: TGTGCCAGCAGCTTGGGACACAGAAAAACAGGGACAGACACCATATATTTT. This codes for CASSLGHRKTGTDTIYF. The full variable domain, completed using reference TRBV5-5 and TRBJ1-3, is DAGVTQSPTHLIKTRGQQVTLRCSPISGHKSVSWYQQVLGQGPQFIFQYYEKEERGRGNFPDRFSARQFPNYSSELNVNALLLGDSALYLCASSLGHRKTGTDTIYFGEGSWLTVV.